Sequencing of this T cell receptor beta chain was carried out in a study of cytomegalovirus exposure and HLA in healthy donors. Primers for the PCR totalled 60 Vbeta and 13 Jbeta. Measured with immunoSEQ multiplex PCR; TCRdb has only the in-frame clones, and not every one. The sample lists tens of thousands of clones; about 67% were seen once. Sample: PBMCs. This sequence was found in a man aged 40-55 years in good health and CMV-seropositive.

The CDR3 DNA reads TGCGCCAGCAGCTTGGACAGGCCAGGAGTAGAGACCCAGTACTTC. Its translation: CASSLDRPGVETQYF. This chain links TRBV5-1 with TRBJ2-5; perhaps TRBD1 as D (5 bases). Looked up from germline, CDR1 is SGHRS and CDR2 is YFSETQ. The CDR3 runs 15 residues. V was clipped by 0 bases and J by 4 bases, with 13 bases between them.